The 5 T cell receptor beta chains below all came from one sample that was sequenced in a study of T-cell memory formation after mild COVID-19. TCRdb re-derived calls from the 5' RACE reads in MiXCR, one entry per CDR3 protein. This repertoire shows fewer than 700,000 distinct CDR3 sequences, roughly 18% found once; its top ten account for 9.5% to 15%. Sequenced: PBMCs or a T cell subset sorted from them (not recorded which). These receptors were obtained from an adult woman who had mild COVID-19 (a few samples of this study predate the infection). Cell type and time point are not known.

This rearrangement joins TRBV15 to TRBJ1-2; D may be TRBD1 (6 bases). The germline CDR1 and CDR2 sequences are LNHNV and YYDKDF (reference sequence). This CDR3 comprises 13 residues. Trimming cost V 5 bases and J 4 bases, with 11 bases left between them. CDR3 sequence: CATSQGILYGYTF. The CDR3 DNA is TGTGCCACCAGCCAGGGGATTCTCTATGGCTACACCTTC.

Many counts were recorded for this clonotype. The rearrangement uses TRBV6-1 and TRBJ2-5, with TRBD2 identical over 8 bases. The CDR3 spans 16 residues. The J segment lost 1 base and the V segment lost 5 bases, leaving 9 bases of the junction unmatched. Germline V gene lookup returns CDR1 MNHNS and CDR2 SASEGT. The CDR3 coding sequence is TGTGCCAGCAGTTCCCGGGAGGGCGGGGGCCAAGAGACCCAGTACTTC. Translated: CASSSREGGGQETQYF.

This clonotype was picked up a small number of times. This chain uses TRBV7-9 with TRBJ2-1; 7 bases line up with TRBD1. This CDR3 is built from 18 residues. V gave up 3 bases and J gave up 15 bases; unmatched junction bases: 26. From germline, CDR1 is SEHNR and CDR2 FQNEAQ (reference sequence). The CDR3 DNA is TGTGCCAGCAGCTTTGAGGGAGAAACCGGGACAGTTAGGGCTCAATGGTTCTTC. The encoded protein is CASSFEGETGTVRAQWFF.

The chain has TRBV7-6 and TRBJ2-5; D unclear. V was shortened by 11 bases and J by 8 bases, with 9 bases between the two germline ends. Germline assignment: CDR1 SGHVS and CDR2 FNYEAQ. There are 9 residues in the CDR3. CDR3 nucleotides: TGTGCCCCGAAATACACCCAGTACTTC. Its translation: CAPKYTQYF.

The rearrangement uses TRBV12-3 or TRBV12-4 and TRBJ2-5, with 7 bases that match TRBD2. The length of the CDR3 is 14 residues. V trimming: 4 bases; J trimming: 7 bases; junction bases outside the gene matches: 9. CDR3 DNA: TGTGCCAGCAGTTCGACAGAGCGCGGGGGGACCCAGTACTTC. Encoded protein: CASSSTERGGTQYF.